This TCR beta chain was sequenced for a study of blood T cell repertoires in COVID-19. Across the study: Researchers got acute and convalescent COVID-19 samples from the United States, Italy and Spain. PBMCs, B-cell-depleted T cells, or T cells were the source of the cDNA or gDNA that made up the material.

In the original analysis: Estimation of nucleated cell counts relied on the amplification of reference gene primers. Produced via immunoSEQ multiplex PCR; TCRdb's table is partial and in-frame only. That table gives V, J and clone size, and the DNA gave D and trimming. This repertoire shows about 460,000 clones, around 85% found once; its top ten account for 8% to 9.5%. Turning to this clone: In the same sample, other DNA sequences code for this CDR3.

The germline CDR1 and CDR2 sequences are SGHTA and FQGNSA. The CDR3 consists of 14 residues. The V gene end was trimmed by 6 bases and the J gene end by 5 bases; junction bases not matched to a gene: 3. Across fewer than 25 US areas, participants ranged in age from about 18 to 90 years. V gene TRBV7-2 combines with J gene TRBJ1-4; 10 positions agree with TRBD1. Material for sequencing was PBMCs or T cells enriched from blood (not recorded which). The receptor was derived from an older woman who had recovered from COVID-19. The CDR3 protein is CASSLDRGNEKLFF. In DNA form, the CDR3 reads TGTGCCAGCAGTTTGGACAGGGGGAATGAAAAACTGTTTTTT.